This section outlines one TCR beta chain sequence together with its context. Its binding antigen is unknown. Nothing much larger sits one base from this clone, and base qualities are not available. This sample is part of a study of cytomegalovirus exposure and HLA in healthy donors (dated by TCRdb to about 2017). Notes on the research overall: In an earlier analysis of some 550 of the donors, about 260 Gb of sequence data and some 120 million unique TCR beta sequences from approximately 180 million T cells were reported. Donor age, sex, ethnicity and CMV serostatus were compiled alongside the repertoire data. In the later analysis, no new phenotypic data were used to find candidate immune exposures; instead, reliance was placed on TCR beta sequences and their occurrence across donors. In an earlier analysis of roughly 540 of the donors, high-throughput TCR beta sequencing was used to judge whether each TCR beta V gene segment behaved as functional or pseudogenic. Across about 380 genotyped donors of the cohort, an average of roughly 230,000 unique TCR beta nucleotide sequences per donor were sequenced, and roughly a sixth of those sequences were non-productive. Along with the approximately 650-subject first cohort, a separate validation cohort of over 90 different subjects was used. Using immunosequencing, the study profiled T cell repertoires from around 670 subjects and related those repertoires to cytomegalovirus serostatus. An early release that covered several hundred HLA-typed donors contained approximately 300 gigabases of sequencing data and 65 million to 100 million unique TCR sequences. Genome-wide SNP genotypes for about 60% of the roughly 700 donors were used in a later genetic analysis, which treated that subset as a discovery cohort. The genetic ancestry cluster associated with self-reported Caucasian donors included over 80% of the roughly 400 genotyped donors. Typing coverage differed by locus: A, B, C, DRB1 and DQB1 were typed in about 620-640 donors, DQA1 in 500 to 550, DPA1 in some 610, and DPB1 in 472. The aim of the study was to test whether cataloging public T cell receptors could identify signatures of past pathogen exposure. Because of strong linkage in the cohort, four or five DR-DQ haplotypes were treated as single units for association and clustering. Class I and class II HLA loci were covered by the typing at four-digit resolution. A later analysis re-analyzed previously published TCR beta repertoires from 500 to 700 donors and added high-resolution HLA genotyping to study TCR occurrence patterns. To predict cytomegalovirus infection status, the study brought together high-throughput TCR immunosequencing, statistical association of individual TCRs with disease status, and machine learning. All discovery cohort repertoires had been generated using a single sequencing platform. The study at large found these results: The classifier was reported to diagnose cytomegalovirus status with high specificity and sensitivity in both the original and validation cohorts. In a later analysis, 16,951 TCR beta sequences were associated with specific HLA alleles at a false discovery rate of 0.05. A further reported finding was that TCR beta sequences accurately predicted the HLA-A and HLA-B alleles for most subjects in the first cohort. Correlated functional status among segregating V segments might reflect linkage disequilibrium, but an unknown experimental factor could not be ruled out. This cohort had only TCR beta chains sequenced, and the lack of alpha or paired-chain data limited which features could be detected. The earlier analysis of approximately 540 of the donors excluded 15 to 20 rarely observed V segments, including chromosome 9 orphons, because counts were too low. V-gene and J-gene trimming of TCR beta chains was associated with a missense DCLRE1C variant in a later genetic analysis, and the association was replicated in an independent cohort. Some IMGT-functional V segments, including TRBV6-2 and TRBV6-3, could not be distinguished by the 87-base-pair reads and were therefore excluded. For the cohort, immune exposure information was limited to CMV serostatus. The study listed 150 to 200 TCR beta chains as associated with cytomegalovirus. Because some donors lacked HLA typing at each locus, the association tests relied only on the typed subset. Sequencing depth was assumed to be roughly uniform across donors in the presence/absence analyses, though that assumption may not hold. In a later analysis, TCR association rates were found to vary across HLA loci, with the most associated TCRs seen for DRB1 alleles and the fewest for HLA-C alleles. Several of the top co-occurrence clusters appeared to be linked to parvovirus B19, influenza, CMV and Epstein-Barr virus, according to a later analysis. In an earlier analysis of fewer than 750 of the donors, most TCR beta V segments were observed in productive rearrangements about 87% or about 30% of the time, broadly matching IMGT annotations. According to a later analysis, most CMV-associated TCR beta chains appeared to be HLA-restricted, and the HLA associations seemed to be driven largely by CMV exposure. Three of the identified cytomegalovirus-associated TCR beta chains were confirmed in vitro to be specific for cytomegalovirus antigens. According to a later genetic analysis, donors in an Asian-associated ancestry cluster had fewer N-insertions in productive TCRs than the approximately 670-donor mean. Compared with equally common non-associated chains, HLA-associated TCR beta chains in a later analysis were more clonally expanded and had lower generation probabilities. The authors suggested that the approach could potentially be extended to other disease states and immunological phenotypes. Across donors, most TCR sequences were observed very rarely, whereas some public TCRs were present in many individuals. When HLA alleles, especially DR and DQ, strongly co-occurred, TCR associations were difficult to assign to individual alleles. A group of highly shared sequence variants was considered likely to be a technical artifact of the sequencing pipeline.

To prepare the library, the immunoSEQ multiplex PCR assay was applied. A mixture of 60 forward primers for TCR Vbeta segments and 13 reverse primers for TCR Jbeta segments was used in the multiplex PCR. A multiplex PCR assay on genomic DNA amplified the CDR3 region of rearranged TCR beta genes. The amplified TCR beta libraries were sequenced on the Illumina HiSeq System as 87-base-pair reads. The original methods were these. Across the 600 to 700 repertoires, a later analysis counted about 81 million unique TCR beta chains, 9 million to 14 million of which were shared by at least two donors. A nearest-neighbor algorithm error-corrected the raw reads and collapsed the reads into unique sequences, merging closely related sequences to remove PCR and sequencing errors. To assign V, D and J gene segments, CDR3 sequences were aligned to IMGT reference sequences. Each retained sequence needed at least a six-nucleotide match to both a V gene segment and a J gene segment. A rearrangement counted as productive if the CDR3 had no stop codons and remained in frame with V and J, and every other rearrangement counted as non-productive. Following IMGT convention, CDR3 was defined as the stretch from the second conserved V-encoded cysteine up to the conserved J-encoded phenylalanine. In an earlier analysis of around 570 of the donors, sequences lacking an unambiguous match to a single V gene segment were excluded. An earlier analysis of over 450 of the donors classified V segments as functional when productive rearrangements were above 56.7% and as segregating when the standard deviation between donors was above 5%. A statistical classification framework was developed to diagnose cytomegalovirus status using the catalog of TCR beta chain sequences. In a later analysis, TCR nucleotide sequences were compared against IMGT/GENE-DB human TR gene sequences so that V and J genes could be assigned. Using the TCRdist pipeline, a later analysis assigned CDR3 sequences along with most-parsimonious VDJ recombination scenarios. In a later analysis, every TCR beta chain was defined by the combination of its CDR3 amino acid sequence and its V-gene family, and reads without a unique V-gene family were dropped. To address suspected cross-contamination and a sequencing artifact, a later analysis removed a few hundred highly shared, low-generation-probability nucleotide sequences. In a later analysis, a clonal expansion index for each public chain was calculated from normalized within-repertoire ranks of inferred template counts. Generation probabilities in a later analysis came from a VDJ recombination model fitted to out-of-frame rearrangements, and those results were checked against IGoR. In a later analysis, hypergeometric tests were used to score TCR-TCR, TCR-HLA and TCR-CMV co-occurrence, with a repertoire-size bias correction applied to TCR pairs. In a later analysis, false discovery rates were estimated by permuting HLA or CMV assignments 20 times. In a later analysis, co-occurring TCRs were grouped with DBSCAN, and TCRdist sequence similarity was added when clustering was performed within HLA-allele-positive subsets. Repertoires with fewer than 30,000 or more than 120,000 public chains, plus five repertoires with anomalous nucleotide sharing, were excluded from co-occurrence clustering. TCRdb stores this immuneACCESS table with in-frame sequences only. Part of the clones is absent; in the studies checked, under half of the shortfall reflects unresolved V genes, and no reason is known for the rest. V and J calls and clone size are given by that table; D and trimming were obtained from the DNA. The sample includes around 130,000 clones, with around 8.5% observed a single time. 5% to 7% of the sample rests with the top ten.

The cohort was made up of under 800 healthy bone marrow donors. All cohort members were sampled while nominally healthy, although unrecorded immune exposures were likely present. The donor tested CMV seronegative and was one of the 352 seronegative cohort members. A peripheral blood sample was collected from each donor, and TCR beta sequencing was performed on peripheral blood mononuclear cells. Genomic DNA extraction from the blood cell samples was performed with the Qiagen DNeasy Blood Extraction Kit. The CDR3 measures 15 amino acids from cysteine to phenylalanine. Here the CDR3 DNA is all that survives: 45 bases in frame from base 1. According to the germline V gene, CDR1 reads SGDLS and CDR2 reads YYNGEE. From V the trimming removes 8 bases and from J it removes 4 bases, while the gene matches leave 12 bases of the junction unaccounted for.

This chain is built from TRBV9 and TRBJ1-2; 9 central nucleotides agree with TRBD1. Sequencing was carried out using PBMCs. This sequence was found in a man between 35 and 55 years old in good health and CMV-seronegative. CDR3 loop: CASDPGTGNTYGYTF. The DNA is as follows: TGTGCCAGTGATCCGGGGACAGGGAATACCTATGGCTACACCTTC.